The source of this T cell receptor (beta chain) is a study of blood T cell repertoires in COVID-19. Study context: Some COVID-19 samples were acute and others convalescent; all came from the United States, Italy and Spain. The cDNA or gDNA used as material had been derived from T cells, B-cell-depleted T cells, or PBMCs.

Per the authors' pipeline: Amplification with reference gene primers provided the estimates of nucleated cell counts. This table comes from immunoSEQ multiplex PCR, and its TCRdb copy is limited to in-frame clones, with some not included. The V and J calls and the clone size are those of that table, but D and trimming were determined from the DNA. Among hundreds of thousands of clones listed, approximately 88% were seen once. The CDR3 has 14 residues. The V gene's germline CDR1 is ENHRY and CDR2 SYGVKD. V was trimmed by 10 bases and J by 2 bases, leaving 15 bases between them. The Seattle patients, enrolled during active infection, were followed longitudinally.

Sequencing was done on a sample of peripheral blood. The sequence came from a woman in her 50s with COVID-19, enrolled during active disease. The V and J genes are TRBV10-3 and TRBJ1-5, with D hard to call. The CDR3 spells CATGNRGGNQPQHF. Here the CDR3 DNA reads TGTGCCACCGGCAACCGGGGAGGCAATCAGCCCCAGCATTTT.